Presented here are 29 T cell receptor beta chains from one specimen sequenced in a study of T-cell memory formation after mild COVID-19. MiXCR, applied by TCRdb to the 5' RACE reads, yields one record per CDR3 protein. The sample carries roughly 340,000 distinct CDR3 sequences, less than 25% recorded once. The sequenced material came from PBMCs or a T cell subset sorted from them (not recorded which). These receptors came from a man aged 18 to 35 who had mild COVID-19 (a few samples of this study predate the infection). Cell type and time point are not known.

The V and J genes are TRBV28 and TRBJ1-1, with D possibly matching TRBD1 (5 bases). CDR1 is MDHEN, CDR2 SYDVKM, per germline. The CDR3 sequence is 17 residues long. Trimming shortened V by 5 bases and J by 1 base, and 20 bases separated the two germline ends. CDR3 DNA sequence: TGTGCCAGCAGTCCCCCCGGGGGAGAGGAGGGGAACACTGAAGCTTTCTTT. It codes for CASSPPGGEEGNTEAFF.

This clonotype was counted only a few times. V usage is TRBV7-2 and J usage is TRBJ2-3; D uncertain. This CDR3 has 15 amino acids. Per germline, CDR1 SGHTA and CDR2 FQGNSA. Trimming left V 5 bases short and J 4 bases short, with 16 bases between. CDR3 residues: CASSTLTLSPDTQYF. The CDR3 DNA reads as TGTGCCAGCAGCACCCTAACCCTCTCCCCAGATACGCAGTATTTT.

The V and J genes are TRBV7-2 and TRBJ1-6; D unresolved. Germline V gene sequence: CDR1 SGHTA, CDR2 FQGNSA. This CDR3 has 13 residues. V was cut by 2 bases and J by 7 bases, with 6 bases left in between. The CDR3, as DNA: TGTGCCAGCAGCTTACGCAAAAATTCACCCCTCCACTTT. Translated: CASSLRKNSPLHF. Complete variable domain (other parts from reference TRBV7-2 and TRBJ1-6): GAGVSQSPSNKVTEKGKDVELRCDPISGHTALYWYRQSLGQGLEFLIYFQGNSAPDKSGLPSDRFSAERTGGSVSTLTIQRTQQEDSAVYLCASSLRKNSPLHFGNGTRLTVT.

In this sample, this clonotype turned up a few times. The chain uses TRBV6-2 or TRBV6-3 and TRBJ2-7; TRBD2 might be the D (6 bases). Per germline, CDR1 MNHEY and CDR2 SVGEGT. Trimming cost V 2 bases and J 2 bases, with 16 bases left between them. This CDR3 has 16 amino acids. For the CDR3, the DNA is TGTGCCAGCAGTTACGAGAGGCGGGACGGACCCTACGAGCAGTACGTC. Its translation is CASSYERRDGPYEQYV.

The chain uses TRBV2 and TRBJ2-5; D may be TRBD1 (5 bases). Per germline, CDR1 SNHLY and CDR2 FYNNEI. This CDR3 contains 13 residues. Between the trimmed V and J ends, which lost 3 bases and 4 bases, there was a span of 9 bases. CDR3 loop: CASSDQGRETQYF. The CDR3, as DNA: TGTGCCAGCAGTGACCAGGGTCGAGAGACCCAGTACTTC.

Only a few counts were recorded for this clonotype. The chain is built from TRBV28 and TRBJ1-2; 7 bases line up with TRBD1. This CDR3 is 16 amino acids long. V dropped 2 bases and J dropped 7; count of bases not matched to a gene: 13. The germline CDR1 and CDR2 sequences are MDHEN and SYDVKM. The chain's CDR3 is CASSLIGTAEGGGYTF. DNA of the CDR3: TGTGCCAGCAGTTTAATTGGGACAGCGGAGGGAGGTGGCTACACCTTC.

The chain recombines TRBV7-9 with TRBJ2-3; D might be TRBD1 or TRBD2, each matching 5 bases. The CDR3 loop spans 16 amino acids. The germline V and J ends were trimmed by 5 bases and 7 bases, with 22 bases remaining between them. Per the germline V gene, CDR1 is SEHNR and CDR2 is FQNEAQ (reference sequence). CDR3 protein: CASSPSRDPLRYTQYF. DNA for the CDR3: TGTGCCAGCAGCCCGTCCCGGGACCCGCTCAGGTATACGCAGTATTTT. The variable domain in full, completed from reference TRBV7-9 and TRBJ2-3, reads DTGVSQNPRHKITKRGQNVTFRCDPISEHNRLYWYRQTLGQGPEFLTYFQNEAQLEKSRLLSDRFSAERPKGSFSTLEIQRTEQGDSAMYLCASSPSRDPLRYTQYFGPGTRLTVL.

In this sample, this clonotype turned up a few times. The rearrangement links TRBV6-1 to TRBJ2-3; a weak D match, TRBD1 (6 bases). The CDR3 covers 14 residues. Germline assignment: CDR1 MNHNS and CDR2 SASEGT. V lost 4 bases and J 2 bases, leaving 10 bases between the germline ends. The CDR3 spells CASSVRTATDTQYF. CDR3 sequence (DNA): TGTGCCAGCAGTGTTCGGACAGCCACAGATACGCAGTATTTT.

This clonotype was observed a few times. V gene TRBV7-2 combines with J gene TRBJ2-7; 9 bases are a match to TRBD1. Germline loops: CDR1 SGHTA, CDR2 FQGNSA. The CDR3 length is 13 residues. The junction had 3 bases not matched to a gene; V was cut back by 4 bases and J by 5 bases. For the CDR3, the DNA is TGTGCCAGCAGCTCCCGGACAGGGGACGAGCAGTACTTC. It encodes CASSSRTGDEQYF. The complete variable domain, with remaining parts taken from reference TRBV7-2 and TRBJ2-7, reads GAGVSQSPSNKVTEKGKDVELRCDPISGHTALYWYRQSLGQGLEFLIYFQGNSAPDKSGLPSDRFSAERTGGSVSTLTIQRTQQEDSAVYLCASSSRTGDEQYFGPGTRLTVT.

This clonotype was counted a few times. V gene TRBV29-1 combines with J gene TRBJ2-3, with D perhaps TRBD1 (6 bases). V lost 4 bases and J lost 3, with 17 bases in between. The CDR3 extends over 15 amino acids. In germline, CDR1 is SQVTM, CDR2 ANQGSEA. The DNA of the CDR3 is TGCAGCGTTGGGTCACAGGGTTGGATGACAGATACGCAGTATTTT. This translates into CSVGSQGWMTDTQYF.

This clonotype was recorded many times. The chain employs TRBV5-4 and TRBJ1-1, with D possibly TRBD1 on 6 matching bases. Germline V gives CDR1 SGHNT, CDR2 YYREEE (reference sequence). This CDR3 has 16 residues. Trimming pared 5 bases from V and 1 base from J, leaving 18 bases between. CDR3 DNA: TGTGCCAGCAGGCGCATAGGGGGACAAAAGAACACTGAAGCTTTCTTT. As protein: CASRRIGGQKNTEAFF.

The chain uses TRBV6-6 and TRBJ2-4; no clear D gene. The germline V gene has CDR1 MNHNY and CDR2 SVGAGI (reference sequence). V was shortened by 2 bases and J by 1 base, with 15 bases between the two germline ends. This CDR3 is 17 amino acids long. The CDR3 sequence: CASSYPTGSFAKNIQYF. The CDR3 nucleotides are TGTGCCAGCAGTTACCCCACGGGTAGCTTTGCCAAAAACATTCAGTACTTC.

The table lists this clonotype with a few counts. The chain recombines TRBV5-1 with TRBJ2-3; TRBD1 matches at 8 bases. V shed 6 bases and J 3 bases; nucleotides not matched to a gene: 0. The germline V gene has CDR1 SGHRS and CDR2 YFSETQ. The CDR3 is made up of 12 amino acids. CDR3 sequence reads: CASNRGTDTQYF. The CDR3 DNA reads TGCGCCAGCAACAGGGGGACAGATACGCAGTATTTT.

V usage is TRBV5-6 and J usage is TRBJ1-2; 11 positions match TRBD1. There are 15 residues in the CDR3. The germline CDR1 and CDR2 sequences are SGHDT and YYEEEE. V lost 4 bases, J lost 3 bases, and 5 bases stayed unmatched. For the CDR3, the DNA is TGTGCCAGCAGCCCGGACAGGGGGCATGACTATGGCTACACCTTC. Translated, it gives CASSPDRGHDYGYTF.

The chain has TRBV6-2 or TRBV6-3 and TRBJ1-5; TRBD1 matches 7 bases. The V and J ends lost 5 bases and 2 bases, in that order; junction bases with no gene match: 9. The germline V gene encodes CDR1 MNHEY and CDR2 SVGEGT. This CDR3 has 16 amino acids. CDR3: CASSRTGGVGNQPQHF. The CDR3, as DNA: TGTGCCAGCAGTCGGACAGGCGGGGTGGGCAATCAGCCCCAGCATTTT.

The gene calls are TRBV6-1 and TRBJ2-1; possibly TRBD1 or TRBD2 for D (6 bases each). Trimming pared 1 base from V and 6 bases from J, leaving 13 bases between. Per germline, CDR1 MNHNS and CDR2 SASEGT. The CDR3 runs 15 residues. CDR3 bases: TGTGCCAGCAGTGAAGGGGGGGCGCGCCTCAATGAGCAGTTCTTC. It encodes CASSEGGARLNEQFF.

This clonotype was seen more than once but under ten times. The CDR3 bases are TGTGCCAGCAGCTTTCAGCTCAGGGGTACGCAGTATTTT. Amino acids: CASSFQLRGTQYF. This chain links TRBV11-2 with TRBJ2-3, with D possibly being TRBD1 (6 bases). Germline CDR1 SGHAT, CDR2 FQNNGV. The CDR3 has 13 amino acids. The germline V and J ends were trimmed by 3 bases and 8 bases, with 12 bases remaining between them.

This clonotype was seen repeatedly, ten times or more. The chain couples TRBV7-2 to TRBJ2-5; 8 positions match TRBD2. The germline CDR1 and CDR2 sequences are SGHTA and FQGNSA. This CDR3 spans 13 amino acids. V was clipped by 2 bases and J by 5 bases; unmatched bases: 1. The CDR3, as DNA: TGTGCCAGCAGCTTAAGCGGGGGTGAGACCCAGTACTTC. Amino acids: CASSLSGGETQYF.

This chain connects TRBV6-6 to TRBJ1-2, with 7 bases lining up with TRBD1. CDR1 is MNHNY, CDR2 SVGAGI, per germline (reference sequence). CDR3 size: 14 residues. V shed 2 bases and J 1 base; nucleotides not matched to a gene: 1. CDR3 DNA sequence: TGTGCCAGCAGTTACGACAGGGTTAACTATGGCTACACCTTC. This sequence encodes CASSYDRVNYGYTF.

The CDR3 here is CASSEHGTGNNEQFF. For the CDR3, the DNA is TGTGCCAGCAGTGAACATGGGACAGGGAACAATGAGCAGTTCTTC. V gene TRBV25-1 combines with J gene TRBJ2-1, with 9 bases matching TRBD1. Per germline, CDR1 MGHDK and CDR2 SYGVNS. V dropped 2 bases and J dropped 5; count of bases not matched to a gene: 4. CDR3 length: 15 amino acids.

CDR3 amino acids: CASRETTGGDQPQHF. The DNA for the CDR3 is TGTGCCAGCAGAGAGACGACAGGGGGGGATCAGCCCCAGCATTTT. The chain links TRBV2 to TRBJ1-5; 9 bases line up with TRBD1. From germline, CDR1 is SNHLY and CDR2 FYNNEI. After removal of 6 bases from V and 5 bases from J, the junction contained 8 bases not matched to a gene. The CDR3 has 15 amino acids.

The genes are TRBV5-6 and TRBJ1-1; no firm D call. Germline V gene sequence: CDR1 SGHDT, CDR2 YYEEEE. This CDR3 has 13 residues. Trimming left V 7 bases short and J 1 base short, with 11 bases between. Written as DNA, the CDR3 is TGTGCCAGCTCTCCTGCCCCGAACACTGAAGCTTTCTTT. This codes for CASSPAPNTEAFF.

This clonotype was seen a handful of times. V usage is TRBV28 and J usage is TRBJ1-3, with D unresolved. The CDR3 is 13 residues long. V lost 7 bases to trimming and J lost 1 base, with 8 bases between them. Germline V lookup: CDR1 MDHEN, CDR2 SYDVKM. CDR3 loop: CASTQISGNTIYF. CDR3 bases: TGTGCCAGCACCCAGATATCTGGAAACACCATATATTTT.

This clonotype was seen only a few times. The CDR3 here is CASSNPGDTDTQYF. The CDR3 DNA reads TGTGCCAGCAGCAACCCCGGCGACACAGATACGCAGTATTTT. This chain connects TRBV7-2 to TRBJ2-3; no clear D. V shed 5 bases and J shed 2 bases, with 11 bases lying between them. Per germline, CDR1 SGHTA and CDR2 FQGNSA. This CDR3 has 14 amino acids.

The table lists this clonotype with a few counts. V and J are TRBV18 and TRBJ2-3; 15 bases agree with TRBD2. The germline V gene encodes CDR1 KGHSH and CDR2 LQKENI. The trim removed 1 base at V and 2 bases at J, leaving 7 bases unmatched. The CDR3 extends over 19 amino acids. CDR3 DNA sequence: TGTGCCAGCTCACCACTCGGGACTAGCGGGGGGTCCTTCACAGATACGCAGTATTTT. This codes for CASSPLGTSGGSFTDTQYF.

The chain couples TRBV20-1 to TRBJ2-2, with a possible D match to TRBD2 (5 bases). CDR3 size: 14 residues. The V end was cut by 6 bases, the J end by 2 bases, with 13 bases between. CDR1 is DFQATT, CDR2 SNEGSKA, per germline (reference sequence). The CDR3 DNA follows: TGCAGTGCCGCCGGACTGCTAAACACCGGGGAGCTGTTTTTT. It is translated as CSAAGLLNTGELFF.

In this sample, this clonotype turned up once. The chain combines TRBV11-2 with TRBJ2-1, with D uncertain. V shed 5 bases and J shed 6 bases, with 8 bases lying between them. This CDR3 spans 12 amino acids. Looked up from germline, CDR1 is SGHAT and CDR2 is FQNNGV. In DNA form, the CDR3 reads TGTGCCAGCAGCCCAGCGAGCAATGAGCAGTTCTTC. It yields the protein CASSPASNEQFF.

This clonotype was observed a few times. This sequence joins TRBV28 and TRBJ2-7; 7 positions agree with TRBD2. The CDR3 runs to 14 residues. Germline lookup yields CDR1 MDHEN and CDR2 SYDVKM. V lost 4 bases to trimming and J lost 1 base; unmatched junction nucleotides: 4. The CDR3 region has the DNA TGTGCCAGCAGTTCCTTCGGGGGGTCCTACGAGCAGTACTTC. This encodes CASSSFGGSYEQYF.

This clonotype was seen more than once but under ten times. In DNA, the CDR3 is TGTGCCAGCAGCCTAAGACAGACCAATGAAAAACTGTTTTTT. It encodes CASSLRQTNEKLFF. The chain couples TRBV6-5 to TRBJ1-4, with a possible D match to TRBD1 (5 bases). Looked up from germline, CDR1 is MNHEY and CDR2 is SVGAGI. Trimming left V 6 bases short and J 5 bases short, with 13 bases between. This CDR3 has 14 residues.